Below are 2 T cell receptor beta chains sequenced from a single sample in a study of regulatory T cells. The PCR used 52 TRBV and 13 TRBJ primers. Sequencing was performed with immunoSEQ multiplex PCR; in TCRdb, only in-frame clones are kept and a portion is missing. This table holds 9,000 to 10,000 clones, 84% found once. The sequenced sample was CD8+ T cells sorted from blood. The source of these receptors is a person between 18 and 35 years old with CD3G deficiency.

V gene TRBV6-1 combines with J gene TRBJ2-7; D gene unclear. CDR3 length: 14 residues. V was pared by 9 bases and J by 0 bases, with 15 bases between. CDR1 and CDR2 from the germline V gene are MNHNS and SASEGT. The CDR3 sequence: CASTTRYPSYEQYF. The CDR3, as DNA: TGTGCCAGTACGACCCGGTATCCCTCCTACGAGCAGTACTTC.

The V call is TRBV28, the J call TRBJ2-5; the match to TRBD2 covers 11 bases. This CDR3 contains 16 residues. The junction had 10 bases not matched to a gene; V was cut back by 5 bases and J by 5 bases. The germline V gene encodes CDR1 MDHEN and CDR2 SYDVKM. In DNA form, the CDR3 reads TGTGCCAGCAGTAGAACGACTAGCGGGACGGGGGAGACCCAGTACTTC. Translated, it gives CASSRTTSGTGETQYF.